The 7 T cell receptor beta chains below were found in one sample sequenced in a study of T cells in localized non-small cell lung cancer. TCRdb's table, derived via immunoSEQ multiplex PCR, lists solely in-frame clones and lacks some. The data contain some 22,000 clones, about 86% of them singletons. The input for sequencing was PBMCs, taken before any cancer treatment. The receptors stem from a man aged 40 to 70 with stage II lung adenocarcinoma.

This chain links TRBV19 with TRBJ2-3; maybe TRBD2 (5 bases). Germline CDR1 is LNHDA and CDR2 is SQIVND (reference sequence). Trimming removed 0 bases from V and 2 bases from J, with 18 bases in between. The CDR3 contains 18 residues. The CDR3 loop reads CASSIDPEAPEVTDTQYF. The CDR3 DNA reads TGTGCCAGTAGTATAGATCCCGAGGCCCCGGAGGTCACAGATACGCAGTATTTT.

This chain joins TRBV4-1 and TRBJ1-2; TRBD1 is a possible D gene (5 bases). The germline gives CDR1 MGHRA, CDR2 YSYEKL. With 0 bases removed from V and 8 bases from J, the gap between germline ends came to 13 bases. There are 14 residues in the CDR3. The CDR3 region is CASSQDGVGRGYTF. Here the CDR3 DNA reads TGCGCCAGCAGCCAAGATGGGGTGGGGCGAGGCTACACCTTC.

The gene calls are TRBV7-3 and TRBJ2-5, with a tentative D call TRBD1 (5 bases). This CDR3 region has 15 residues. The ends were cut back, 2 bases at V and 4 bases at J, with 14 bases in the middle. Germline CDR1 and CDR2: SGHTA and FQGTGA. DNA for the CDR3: TGTGCCAGCAGCTTAGGAAAGGGGTTGGGAGAGACCCAGTACTTC. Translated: CASSLGKGLGETQYF.

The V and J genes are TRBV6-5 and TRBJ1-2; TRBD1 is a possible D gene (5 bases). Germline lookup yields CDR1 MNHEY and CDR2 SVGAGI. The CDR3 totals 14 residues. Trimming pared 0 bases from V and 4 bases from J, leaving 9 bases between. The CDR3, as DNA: TGTGCCAGCAGTTACTCAAGGAGGGGCTATGGCTACACCTTC. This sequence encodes CASSYSRRGYGYTF.

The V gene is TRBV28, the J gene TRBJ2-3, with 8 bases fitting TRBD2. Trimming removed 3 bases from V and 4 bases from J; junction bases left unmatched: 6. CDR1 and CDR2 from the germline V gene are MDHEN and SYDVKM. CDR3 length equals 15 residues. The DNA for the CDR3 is TGTGCCAGCAGTTTTTCCGGGGGGGGCTCAGATACGCAGTATTTT. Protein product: CASSFSGGGSDTQYF.

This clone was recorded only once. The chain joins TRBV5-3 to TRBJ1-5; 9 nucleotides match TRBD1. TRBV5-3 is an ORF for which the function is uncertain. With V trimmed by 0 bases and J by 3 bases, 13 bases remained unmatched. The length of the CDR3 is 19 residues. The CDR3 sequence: CARSLDCRDRDWNNQPQHF. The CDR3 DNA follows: TGTGCCAGAAGCTTGGATTGTCGGGACAGGGATTGGAACAATCAGCCCCAGCATTTT.

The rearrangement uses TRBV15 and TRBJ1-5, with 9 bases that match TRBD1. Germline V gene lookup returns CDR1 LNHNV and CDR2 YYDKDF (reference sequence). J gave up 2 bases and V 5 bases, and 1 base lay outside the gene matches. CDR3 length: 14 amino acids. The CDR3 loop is CATSWDRGNQPQHF. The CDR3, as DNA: TGTGCCACCAGCTGGGACAGGGGCAATCAGCCCCAGCATTTT. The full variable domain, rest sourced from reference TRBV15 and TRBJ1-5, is DAMVIQNPRYQVTQFGKPVTLSCSQTLNHNVMYWYQQKSSQAPKLLFHYYDKDFNNEADTPDNFQSRRPNTSFCFLDIRSPGLGDTAMYLCATSWDRGNQPQHFGDGTRLSIL.